Below, one TCR beta chain is given with its context. The data belong to a study of technical replicates of blood from several donors. The CDR3 sequence is 13 residues long. Germline V gene data show CDR1 as SNHLY and CDR2 as FYNNEI. V dropped 5 bases and J dropped 4 bases, with 12 bases sitting between them. Only in-frame clones appear in the TCRdb table, and some are missing; sequencing was by immunoSEQ multiplex PCR. The data contain 70,000 or so clones, approximately 89% of them singletons. The sequence was collected from a human donor in good health. Some clones in this sample may be carry-over from other donors' samples. Sequenced input: PBMCs. The rearrangement joins TRBV2 to TRBJ2-7; D is uncertain. CDR3 bases: TGTGCCAGCAGTTATTCCGCGGTATACGAGCAGTACTTC. It specifies CASSYSAVYEQYF.